This T cell receptor (beta chain) originates from a study of shared clonotypes between healthy human individuals. Overall study results and limits: When compared with the clonotypes that were shared by all four sorted-subset donors, the non-shared clonotypes turned out to have lower generation probabilities.

For this clone: The antigen is unknown.

The authors distributed each subset's genomic DNA evenly over several immunoSEQ plates. When replicate PCRs were run on sorted subsets, they used 200 ng DNA, about 30,000 T cell genomes. TCRdb's table, derived via immunoSEQ multiplex PCR, lists solely in-frame clones and lacks some. Of about 2.5 million clones detected, less than 95% appear once; the ten largest clones hold around 0.38%. Germline CDR1 SQVTM, CDR2 ANQGSEA. V dropped 7 bases and J dropped 2 bases, with 15 bases sitting between them. This CDR3 has 14 residues. The specimen was naive CD4+ T cells from PBMCs. Subset in this sample: CD45RA+ positively selected. This TCR was recovered from a man aged 18 to 29 in good health. Some clones in this sample may be carry-over from other donors' samples. V is TRBV29-1 and J is TRBJ1-3; a weak D match, TRBD1 (6 bases). This chain's CDR3 is CSAAGHATGNTIYF. In DNA form, the CDR3 reads TGCAGCGCAGCGGGACACGCAACTGGAAACACCATATATTTT.